A selection of T cell receptor beta chains follows, all from one sample in a study of beta chain features in type 1 diabetes. Assay: immunoSEQ multiplex PCR; the TCRdb copy retains only in-frame clones and omits some. The sample yields under 550,000 clones, approximately 10% seen once. Sequenced sample: naive CD4+ T cells from blood. The receptors were sampled from a woman between 18 and 29 years old in good health. Both conserved end residues are part of each CDR3. D genes are given only for firm matches. The listing skips clone size in some rows; elsewhere it reads once, few, many or a size class.

J | V | size | D | DNA | CDR3
TRBJ2-2 | TRBV15 | few | . | TGTGCCACCAGCAGAGGACAGGCTCGGCCTTATTCCGGGGAGCTGTTTTTT | CATSRGQARPYSGELFF
TRBJ2-5 | TRBV7-2 | few | . | TGTGCCAGCAGCTCACCCCAGTCCGTCAGCCCAGAGACCCAGTACTTC | CASSSPQSVSPETQYF
TRBJ2-1 | TRBV2 | few | . | TGTGCCAGCAGCACTAGACAGGTCTTAGAGCAGTTCTTC | CASSTRQVLEQFF
TRBJ2-2 | TRBV27 | . | TRBD1 | TGTGCCAGCAGTTCTCTTGGACAGGGGAAAGGCGGGGAGCTGTTTTTT | CASSSLGQGKGGELFF
TRBJ1-1 | TRBV4-1 | . | . | TGCGCCAGCAGCCAAGAAAGGGCGAAGGGTGGAACTGAAGCTTTCTTT | CASSQERAKGGTEAFF
TRBJ2-6 | TRBV27 | . | . | TGTGCCAGCAGTACCCCGGGGGGCCAAGCCCCCTCTGGGGCCAACGTCCTGACTTTC | CASSTPGGQAPSGANVLTF
TRBJ2-5 | TRBV28 | . | . | TGTGCCAGCAGTTTCCCCTGGACCCTAGGTGGCCAAGAGACCCAGTACTTC | CASSFPWTLGGQETQYF
TRBJ1-1 | TRBV14 | few | . | TGTGCCAGCAGCCCGATGTACAGGGAGAGTGAAGCTTTCTTT | CASSPMYRESEAFF
TRBJ1-1 | TRBV14 | . | . | TGTGCCAGCAGCCAAGATCGGGCACCTCTTGAAGCTTTCTTT | CASSQDRAPLEAFF
TRBJ1-6 | TRBV7-2 | . | . | TGTGCCAGCAGCCCTATAAGGATAGATCCCCTCCACTTT | CASSPIRIDPLHF
TRBJ1-2 | TRBV10-3 | few | . | TGTGCCATCACCGATGGACAGGGCTACACCTTC | CAITDGQGYTF
TRBJ2-4 | TRBV7-2 | many | . | TGTACCCTCTGGGACATTCAGTACTTC | CTLWDIQYF
TRBJ1-2 | TRBV20-1 | few | . | TGCAGTGCTAGAACTAACTATGGCTACACCTTC | CSARTNYGYTF
TRBJ1-1 | TRBV19 | . | TRBD1 | TGTGCCAGTAGATTCTCCGGGACAGTCACGGCTTTCTTT | CASRFSGTVTAFF
TRBJ2-3 | TRBV14 | . | TRBD2 | TGTGCCAGCAGCCAAGACTCTAGCGGGAGCGAGTATTTT | CASSQDSSGSEYF
TRBJ2-7 | TRBV4-1 | . | TRBD1 | TGCGCCAGCAGCCGGACAGGGTTCGAGCAGTACTTC | CASSRTGFEQYF
TRBJ1-1 | TRBV14 | . | TRBD1 | TGTGCCAGCAGCCGAATAACAGGGGATGAAGCTTTCTTT | CASSRITGDEAFF
TRBJ2-3 | TRBV6-5 | . | . | TGTGCCAGCAGTTACGAGAGAACGACAGATACGCAGTATTTT | CASSYERTTDTQYF
TRBJ2-4 | TRBV29-1 | . | TRBD2 | TGCAGCGTTGGTGGGGGGGACTTAGCCAAAAACATTCAGTACTTC | CSVGGGDLAKNIQYF
TRBJ2-1 | TRBV7-6 | . | . | TGTGCCAGCAGCTTACCGCGGGGACCTACCTACAATGAGCAGTTCTTC | CASSLPRGPTYNEQFF
TRBJ2-1 | TRBV28 | few | TRBD1 | TGTGCCAGCAGTTTACTAGGACAGGGGAAGGGTGAGCAGTTCTTC | CASSLLGQGKGEQFF
TRBJ1-4 | TRBV5-1 | . | . | TGCGCCAGCGCCCCCGGCCCCTCCGAAAAACTGTTTTTT | CASAPGPSEKLFF
TRBJ1-1 | TRBV5-6 | . | . | TGTGCCAGCAGCTCTACAGGGAGGCGGAACACTGAAGCTTTCTTT | CASSSTGRRNTEAFF
TRBJ2-7 | TRBV7-2 | . | TRBD2 | TGTGCCAGCAGCTGGCTAGCGGGACTCGGAAGCCACGAGCAGTACTTC | CASSWLAGLGSHEQYF
TRBJ1-5 | TRBV27 | . | . | TGTGCCAGCAGTGCAACCGGACACCAGCCCCAGCATTTT | CASSATGHQPQHF
TRBJ2-1 | TRBV30 | few | . | TGTGCCTGGAGTAAAGTGGCGTACAATGAGCAGTTCTTC | CAWSKVAYNEQFF
TRBJ2-1 | TRBV2 | few | . | TGTGCCAGCATGGCCTACAATGAGCAGTTCTTC | CASMAYNEQFF
TRBJ2-6 | TRBV2 | few | . | TGTGCCAGCGGGAGCGGATTCTCTGGGGCCAACGTCCTGACTTTC | CASGSGFSGANVLTF
TRBJ2-3 | TRBV9 | few | . | TGTGCCAGCAGCCCCAGAGATCCGGGACCGACCACAGATACGCAGTATTTT | CASSPRDPGPTTDTQYF
TRBJ2-5 | TRBV7-6 | . | . | TGTGCCAGCGGACCCGCCCCCGTGATGGGAGAGACCCAGTACTTC | CASGPAPVMGETQYF
TRBJ2-3 | TRBV7-8 | . | TRBD1 | TGTGCCAGCAGCTTAGCGCCCCCTTACAGGGGGCAGTCAGATACGCAGTATTTT | CASSLAPPYRGQSDTQYF
TRBJ2-4 | TRBV5-1 | few | . | TGCGCCAGCAGCTTGCTGGGGGCGGCCAAAAACATTCAGTACTTC | CASSLLGAAKNIQYF
TRBJ1-2 | TRBV7-2 | . | TRBD1 | TGTGCCAGCAGCACCCACAGGGGTGGCTACACCTTC | CASSTHRGGYTF
TRBJ2-3 | TRBV2 | few | TRBD2 | TGTGCCAGCAGCCCTCGCGACATATTGCGGGGGGCCACAGATACGCAGTATTTT | CASSPRDILRGATDTQYF
TRBJ2-1 | TRBV5-1 | few | . | TGCGCCAGCAGCTTGGGACACTCGGGGGAGCAGTTCTTC | CASSLGHSGEQFF
TRBJ2-7 | TRBV7-3 | few | . | TGTGCCAGCAGCTTACGGGACCATCGAAACGAGCAGTACTTC | CASSLRDHRNEQYF
TRBJ2-4 | TRBV19 | few | . | TGTGCCAGTAGTCCCAGTCTAGCCAAAAACATTCAGTACTTC | CASSPSLAKNIQYF
TRBJ1-5 | TRBV15 | . | . | TGTGCCACCAGCAGAGACAGGACCTATAGCAATCAGCCCCAGCATTTT | CATSRDRTYSNQPQHF
TRBJ2-5 | TRBV18 | . | . | TGTGCCAGCTCACCGATTGTGTCGTCCCAAGAGACCCAGTACTTC | CASSPIVSSQETQYF
TRBJ1-1 | TRBV20-1 | . | . | TGCAGGTTGGGGAGGCCTGAAGCTTTCTTT | CRLGRPEAFF
TRBJ2-5 | TRBV2 | few | . | TGTGCCAGCAGCGGTACTAGGGGGCAAGAGACCCAGTACTTC | CASSGTRGQETQYF
TRBJ1-1 | TRBV7-9 | . | . | TGTGCCAGCAGCTTATTGGCGTATTCGAACACTGAAGCTTTCTTT | CASSLLAYSNTEAFF